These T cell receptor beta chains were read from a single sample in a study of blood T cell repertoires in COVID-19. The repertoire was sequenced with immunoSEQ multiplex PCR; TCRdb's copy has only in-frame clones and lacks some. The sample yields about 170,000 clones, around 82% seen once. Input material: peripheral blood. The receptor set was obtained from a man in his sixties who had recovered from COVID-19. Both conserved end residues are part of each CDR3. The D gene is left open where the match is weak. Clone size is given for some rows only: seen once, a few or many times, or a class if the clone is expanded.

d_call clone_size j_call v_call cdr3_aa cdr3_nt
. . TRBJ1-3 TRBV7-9 CASSLGDTNGNTIYF TGTGCCAGCAGCTTAGGAGACACGAATGGAAACACCATATATTTT
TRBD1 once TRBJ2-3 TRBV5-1 CASSLGQGESTDTQYF TGCGCCAGCAGCTTAGGACAGGGAGAGTCGACAGATACGCAGTATTTT
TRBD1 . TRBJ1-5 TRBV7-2 CASSQRTGPGQPQHF TGTGCCAGCAGCCAGAGGACAGGGCCCGGTCAGCCCCAGCATTTT
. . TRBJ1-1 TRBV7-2 CASSMDSNTEAFF TGTGCCAGCAGCATGGACAGTAACACTGAAGCTTTCTTT
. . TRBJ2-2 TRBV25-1 CASSEYAAGGAFAGELFF TGTGCCAGCAGTGAATATGCCGCAGGAGGAGCTTTCGCCGGGGAGCTGTTTTTT
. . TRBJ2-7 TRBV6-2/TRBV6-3 CASGRGRISHEQYF TGTGCCAGCGGCCGGGGCCGAATTTCTCACGAGCAGTACTTC
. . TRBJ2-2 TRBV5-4 CASSIDTAGELFF TGTGCCAGCAGCATAGACACGGCCGGGGAGCTGTTTTTT
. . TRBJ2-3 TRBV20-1 CSAPVTDTQYF TGCAGTGCCCCCGTCACAGATACGCAGTATTTT
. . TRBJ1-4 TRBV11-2 CASSRNGQMATNEKLFF TGTGCCAGCAGCCGAAATGGACAGATGGCAACTAATGAAAAACTGTTTTTT
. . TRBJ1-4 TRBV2 CASSEETSGANEKLFF TGTGCCAGCAGTGAAGAGACTTCAGGGGCTAATGAAAAACTGTTTTTT
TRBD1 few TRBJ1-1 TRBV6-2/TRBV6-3 CASSLNRGLRDEAFF TGTGCCAGCAGCCTCAACAGGGGGCTACGGGATGAAGCTTTCTTT
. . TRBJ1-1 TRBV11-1 CASSYAGGEAEAFF TGTGCCAGCAGCTACGCGGGGGGTGAAGCTGAAGCTTTCTTT
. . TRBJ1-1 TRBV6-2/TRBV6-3 CASSYRGGNTEAFF TGTGCCAGCAGTTACAGGGGCGGGAACACTGAAGCTTTCTTT
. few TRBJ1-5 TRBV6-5 CASSGYFNSNQPQHF TGTGCCAGCAGCGGGTATTTCAATAGCAATCAGCCCCAGCATTTT
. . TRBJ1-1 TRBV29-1 CSVEDPGATEAFF TGCAGCGTTGAAGATCCAGGGGCCACTGAAGCTTTCTTT
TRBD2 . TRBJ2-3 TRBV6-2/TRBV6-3 CASSYPAGGPQDTQYF TGTGCCAGCAGTTATCCGGCGGGGGGGCCTCAAGATACGCAGTATTTT
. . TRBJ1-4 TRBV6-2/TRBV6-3 CASSSGQTNEKLFF TGTGCCAGCAGTTCGGGACAAACGAATGAAAAACTGTTTTTT
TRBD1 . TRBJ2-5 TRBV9 CASSFGQAQETQYF TGTGCCAGCAGCTTCGGACAGGCACAAGAGACCCAGTACTTC
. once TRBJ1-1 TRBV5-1 CASSQQRGTSTEAFF TGCGCCAGCAGCCAGCAACGGGGTACGAGCACTGAAGCTTTCTTT
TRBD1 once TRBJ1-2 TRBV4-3 CASSQEEDRNYGYTF TGCGCCAGCAGCCAAGAAGAGGACAGGAACTATGGCTACACCTTC
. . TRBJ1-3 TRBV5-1 CASSLGLGATGNTIYF TGCGCCAGCAGCTTGGGTCTGGGGGCAACTGGAAACACCATATATTTT
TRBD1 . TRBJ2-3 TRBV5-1 CASSLVRDRDGDTQYF TGCGCCAGCAGCTTGGTGAGGGACAGGGATGGAGATACGCAGTATTTT